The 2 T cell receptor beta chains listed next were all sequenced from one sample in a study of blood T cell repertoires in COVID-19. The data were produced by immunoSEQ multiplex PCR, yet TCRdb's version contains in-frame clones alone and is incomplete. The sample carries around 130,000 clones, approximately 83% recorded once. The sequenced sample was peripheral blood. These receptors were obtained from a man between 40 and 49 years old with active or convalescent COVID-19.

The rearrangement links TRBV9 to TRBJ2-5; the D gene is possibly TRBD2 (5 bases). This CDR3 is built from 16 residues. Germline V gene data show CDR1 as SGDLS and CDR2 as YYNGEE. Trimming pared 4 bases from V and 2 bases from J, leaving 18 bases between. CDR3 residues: CASSHSQAGGQETQYF. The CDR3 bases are TGTGCCAGCAGCCATAGTCAAGCCGGCGGGCAAGAGACCCAGTACTTC.

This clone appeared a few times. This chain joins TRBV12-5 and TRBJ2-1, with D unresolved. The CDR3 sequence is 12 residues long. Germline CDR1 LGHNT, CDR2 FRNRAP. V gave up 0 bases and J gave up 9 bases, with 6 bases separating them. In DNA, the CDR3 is TGTGCTAGTGGTTTGGTACACAGTGAGCAGTTCTTC. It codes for CASGLVHSEQFF. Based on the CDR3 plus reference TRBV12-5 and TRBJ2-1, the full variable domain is DARVTQTPRHKVTEMGQEVTMRCQPILGHNTVFWYRQTMMQGLELLAYFRNRAPLDDSGMPKDRFSAEMPDATLATLKIQPSEPRDSAVYFCASGLVHSEQFFGPGTRLTVL.